This T cell receptor beta chain was found in a study of CD39 and CD103 CD8 tumor-infiltrating T cells (dated by TCRdb to 2016 to 2018). For context, the study as a whole: Repertoire comparisons were shown for an HPV-positive HNSCC, an HPV-negative HNSCC, an ovarian cancer and a melanoma patient. Deep sequencing of TCRbeta CDR3 was used to compare the repertoires of CD8 TIL subsets, defined by CD103 and CD39, with those of peripheral memory CD8 T cells. Findings and caveats that apply to the study as a whole: DP TIL clonotypes were rarely detected in blood or uninvolved lymph node, whereas DN TIL clonotypes were found to largely overlap with peripheral memory CD8 repertoires. DP CD8 TILs appeared more oligoclonal than DN and SP CD8 TILs and blood memory CD8 T cells, with top 30 clonotypes covering about 50-86%.

At the time of sample collection the patients were not on therapy, although prior treatments varied from chemotherapy, radiotherapy, surgery and immunotherapy to no treatment. After thawing, cells went through T lymphocyte enrichment using a negative-selection kit, with EpCAM beads added for tumor-infiltrating lymphocytes. Memory CD8 T cells were sorted using a CD8+CD4-CD45RA- gate, without regard to whether the cells expressed CCR7. Before analysis, peripheral blood mononuclear cells were isolated on a Ficoll-Paque PLUS gradient and cryopreserved. Populations were sorted to approximately 99% purity on a FACSAria II, and cell pellets were frozen for TCR sequencing without culture. This clone has just a few counts. No antigen is known for it. There are no base qualities to consult, and no much larger clone falls within one base. For each subset, genomic DNA was extracted from around 10,000 to 100,000 sorted cells using the DNeasy Blood and Tissue Kit. TCRbeta V-J or V-D-J regions were sequenced and mapped by the immunoSEQ service, with coverage above 10x per sample. Processing in the source paper ran as follows. The analysis included only productive rearrangements exported from the immunoSEQ Analyzer platform, and clonality was assessed using the 500 most abundant clones. Repertoire overlap between populations was quantified with the Morisita-Horn similarity index and the Jaccard index. Morisita-Horn similarity between CD8 T-cell subset TCR repertoires was measured in five to seven cancer patients. The table comes from immuneACCESS by way of TCRdb, which keeps in-frame sequences with V and J called. Part of the clones is missing from these tables; in studies checked, under half for an unresolved V gene and the rest for unknown reasons. V and J calls and clone size follow that table, whereas D and trimming were derived from the DNA. For this sample there are about 7,400 clones; roughly three fifths appear just once. The ten largest clones add up to about three fifths of the sample.

The sequence was collected from a human donor with head and neck squamous cell carcinoma. Sequencing was done on a sample of CD8+ T cells sorted from blood. What the cell subset or site label conveys for this sample: total memory CD8 T cells (CD45RA-CCR7+/-) from blood or uninvolved lymph node.

The base sequence is TGTGCCAGCAGCTTAGGGTGGACAGACGCAGGCTACACCTTC. Its amino acids are CASSLGWTDAGYTF. The chain is encoded by TRBV7-9 joined to TRBJ1-2, with TRBD1 perhaps the D gene, on 6 matching bases. From a lookup of the germline V gene (reference sequence), CDR1 and CDR2 are SEHNR and FQNEAQ. The germline ends are 14 bases apart after V is trimmed by 1 base and J by 8 bases. There are 14 amino acids in the CDR3, from cysteine to phenylalanine inclusive. The entry retains the CDR3 DNA only, 42 bases that are in frame from base 1.